These 18 T cell receptor beta chains share one sample of origin, sequenced in a study of cytomegalovirus exposure and HLA in healthy donors. The study ran its PCR with 60 Vbeta and 13 Jbeta primers. Only in-frame clones appear in the TCRdb table, and some are missing; sequencing was by immunoSEQ multiplex PCR. The data contain approximately 160,000 clones, roughly 73% of them singletons. Specimen: PBMCs. The receptors shown here come from a male donor in good health and CMV-seronegative.

This clone came up a few times. The chain joins TRBV29-1 to TRBJ1-1; D unclear. The CDR3 has 19 amino acids. Trimming left V 0 bases short and J 1 base short, with 24 bases between. Germline CDR1 and CDR2: SQVTM and ANQGSEA. The CDR3 loop reads CSVEDWALKRVSGNTEAFF. DNA for the CDR3: TGCAGCGTTGAAGACTGGGCCCTGAAGAGGGTAAGCGGGAACACTGAAGCTTTCTTT. The full variable domain, its missing parts supplied by reference TRBV29-1 and TRBJ1-1, is SAVISQKPSRDICQRGTSLTIQCQVDSQVTMMFWYRQQPGQSLTLIATANQGSEATYESGFVIDKFPISRPNLTFSTLTVSNMSPEDSSIYLCSVEDWALKRVSGNTEAFFGQGTRLTVV.

The chain carries TRBV27 and TRBJ1-6; D gene ambiguous. V was cut by 2 bases and J by 0 bases, with 5 bases left in between. Germline V lookup: CDR1 MNHEY, CDR2 SMNVEV (reference sequence). The length of the CDR3 is 15 residues. The CDR3 region is CASSLVVSYNSPLHF. Written as DNA, the CDR3 is TGTGCCAGCAGTTTAGTAGTCTCCTATAATTCACCCCTCCACTTT.

The gene calls are TRBV18 and TRBJ1-1, with 7 bases fitting TRBD1. The germline gives CDR1 KGHSH, CDR2 LQKENI. CDR3 size: 14 residues. V lost 2 bases, J lost 3 bases, and 3 bases stayed unmatched. CDR3 nucleotide sequence: TGTGCCAGCTCACCATTTACAGGGGACACTGAAGCTTTCTTT. It codes for CASSPFTGDTEAFF.

The chain is built from TRBV5-4 and TRBJ2-1, with 9 nucleotides matching TRBD2. The CDR3 is made up of 16 amino acids. In germline, CDR1 is SGHNT, CDR2 YYREEE (reference sequence). Trimming at V came to 2 bases and at J to 6 bases, leaving 9 bases not matched to a gene. Here the CDR3 reads CASSLAALAGFNEQFF. Written as DNA, the CDR3 is TGTGCCAGCAGCTTAGCCGCCCTAGCGGGATTCAATGAGCAGTTCTTC.

This chain joins TRBV6-5 and TRBJ2-5; 7 bases agree with TRBD2. Per germline, CDR1 MNHEY and CDR2 SVGAGI. Trimming took 6 bases from V and 6 from J; bases not matched to a gene: 4. The CDR3 loop spans 12 amino acids. The CDR3 here is CASRTGGKTQYF. The CDR3 nucleotides read TGTGCCAGCAGGACGGGGGGTAAGACCCAGTACTTC.

This clone occurred once. The rearrangement uses TRBV14 and TRBJ2-1; 8 bases fit TRBD2. V trimming: 1 base; J trimming: 12 bases; junction bases outside the gene matches: 14. Germline V lookup: CDR1 SGHDN, CDR2 FVKESK. The CDR3 sequence is 16 residues long. The CDR3 here is CASSQVAGGVLRRQFF. CDR3 sequence (DNA): TGTGCCAGCAGCCAAGTAGCCGGGGGGGTTCTACGGAGGCAGTTCTTC.

This chain uses TRBV9 with TRBJ2-2; 7 bases fit TRBD1. Germline values: CDR1 SGDLS, CDR2 YYNGEE. The V and J ends lost 4 bases and 4 bases, in that order; junction bases with no gene match: 7. CDR3 length: 15 amino acids. CDR3 coding DNA: TGTGCCAGCAGCAGCCGACAGGGATTCACCGGGGAGCTGTTTTTT. Protein: CASSSRQGFTGELFF.

The gene calls are TRBV28 and TRBJ2-7; D may be TRBD2 (5 bases). Trimming shortened V by 6 bases and J by 2 bases, and 17 bases separated the two germline ends. Germline CDR1 MDHEN, CDR2 SYDVKM. The CDR3 runs to 15 residues. This chain's CDR3 is CASSLDSLITYEQYF. In DNA form, the CDR3 reads TGTGCCAGCAGCCTGGACTCTCTGATTACCTACGAGCAGTACTTC.

The genes are TRBV27 and TRBJ1-2, with D possibly matching TRBD1 (6 bases). The germline gives CDR1 MNHEY, CDR2 SMNVEV (reference sequence). This CDR3 is built from 16 residues. Trimming left V 4 bases short and J 4 bases short, with 19 bases between. The CDR3 is CASSSLTGKSAYGYTF. In nucleotides, the CDR3 is TGTGCCAGCAGTTCCCTCACAGGGAAGTCGGCCTATGGCTACACCTTC.

In the case of this clone: Germline and junction disagree at one end, which may indicate a read error. The CDR3 reads CASSAPTGVNTEAFF. CDR3 nucleotide sequence: TGTGCCAGTAGTGCCCCGACAGGGGTGAATACTGAAGCTTTCTTT. The gene calls are TRBV19 and TRBJ1-1; 8 nucleotides line up with TRBD1. The CDR3 consists of 15 residues. CDR1 and CDR2 from the germline V gene are LNHDA and SQIVND (reference sequence).

The V call is TRBV28, the J call TRBJ2-5; TRBD1 might be the D (5 bases). Trimming cost V 6 bases and J 2 bases, with 7 bases left between them. Germline V gene lookup returns CDR1 MDHEN and CDR2 SYDVKM. The CDR3 runs 12 residues. CDR3 amino acids: CASSPGQETQYF. DNA for the CDR3: TGTGCCAGCAGCCCAGGGCAAGAGACCCAGTACTTC.

The CDR3: CASKGPGGGNTIYF. The CDR3 DNA reads as TGTGCCAGCAAGGGGCCAGGGGGGGGAAACACCATATATTTT. The chain uses TRBV28 and TRBJ1-3, with TRBD1 matching over 7 bases. Unmatched junction bases numbered 7, after V lost 7 bases and J lost 4 bases. There are 14 residues in the CDR3. Germline CDR1 is MDHEN and CDR2 is SYDVKM.

The rearrangement joins TRBV6-6 to TRBJ1-3; D is unresolved. This CDR3 has 12 amino acids. The ends were cut back, 6 bases at V and 4 bases at J, with 7 bases in the middle. The germline V gene has CDR1 MNHNY and CDR2 SVGAGI (reference sequence). The CDR3 nucleotides read TGTGCCAGCAGGACGGAGGGAAACACCATATATTTT. Its translation is CASRTEGNTIYF.

The rearrangement joins TRBV10-3 to TRBJ1-5; 9 bases match TRBD1. CDR3 length equals 15 residues. Per germline, CDR1 ENHRY and CDR2 SYGVKD. With V trimmed by 6 bases and J by 0 bases, 3 bases remained unmatched. In DNA, the CDR3 is TGTGCCATCAGGGACAGGGGTTCTAGCAATCAGCCCCAGCATTTT. Translated, it gives CAIRDRGSSNQPQHF.

This clone was counted only a few times. This chain joins TRBV25-1 and TRBJ1-2; 8 bases map to TRBD1. This CDR3 contains 15 residues. V gave up 6 bases and J gave up 0 bases; unmatched junction bases: 6. The germline V gene has CDR1 MGHDK and CDR2 SYGVNS. The DNA for the CDR3 is TGTGCCAGCAGCCTTGGGACAGGAGCTAACTATGGCTACACCTTC. This codes for CASSLGTGANYGYTF.

This rearrangement joins TRBV6-5 to TRBJ2-5; tentative D call: TRBD2 (5 bases). The CDR3 totals 15 residues. Trimming shortened V by 0 bases and J by 3 bases, and 11 bases separated the two germline ends. Germline V gene lookup returns CDR1 MNHEY and CDR2 SVGAGI. The CDR3 reads CASSYSSAGEETQYF. Written as DNA, the CDR3 is TGTGCCAGCAGTTACTCGAGTGCGGGCGAAGAGACCCAGTACTTC.

The chain couples TRBV4-1 to TRBJ2-7, with 7 bases matching TRBD1. V shed 0 bases and J 4 bases; nucleotides not matched to a gene: 12. The length of the CDR3 is 17 residues. The germline gives CDR1 MGHRA, CDR2 YSYEKL. The CDR3 bases are TGCGCCAGCAGCCAAGAAGAAAGAGGGGGCGTTTCGTACGAGCAGTACTTC. Translating gives CASSQEERGGVSYEQYF.

This clone appeared a single time. This sequence joins TRBV5-1 and TRBJ1-1; D may be TRBD1 (6 bases). Trimming took off 6 bases at V and 3 bases at J, with 15 bases between the two ends. The germline CDR1 and CDR2 sequences are SGHRS and YFSETQ. This CDR3 is built from 14 residues. In DNA, the CDR3 is TGCGCCAGCACCTATGGGACAACCGACACTGAAGCTTTCTTT. It yields the protein CASTYGTTDTEAFF.